These T cell receptor beta chains were read from a single sample in a study of shared clonotypes between healthy human individuals. The data were produced by immunoSEQ multiplex PCR, yet TCRdb's version contains in-frame clones alone and is incomplete. This table holds about 2.1 million clones, 93% found once. Sequenced sample: naive CD8+ T cells from PBMCs. All receptors come from a man aged 18 to 29 in good health. Some clones in this sample may be carry-over from other donors' samples. Each CDR3 is given with its conserved first and last residue. The D gene is left open where the match is weak. For some rows the clone size is stated as once, few or many, or as a class when expanded; others skip it.

clone_size | j_call | v_call | d_call | cdr3_nt | cdr3_aa
. | TRBJ2-7 | TRBV6-5 | . | TGTGCCAGCGGCGGTGGTGTATCATCCTACGAGCAGTACTTC | CASGGGVSSYEQYF
. | TRBJ2-7 | TRBV7-3 | . | TGTGCCAGCACCCTCGAGTACCGGAGAAGAGGTTACGAGCAGTACTTC | CASTLEYRRRGYEQYF
. | TRBJ2-3 | TRBV30 | . | TGTGCCTGGAGTGAGCTTTCTAGCACAGATACGCAGTATTTT | CAWSELSSTDTQYF
. | TRBJ1-2 | TRBV10-3 | . | TGTGCCATCAGTGATATCGGCAGGGGCCCTCTTAACTATGGCTACACCTTC | CAISDIGRGPLNYGYTF
. | TRBJ2-5 | TRBV11-1 | . | TGTGCCAGCAGCTTGTCCTTAATAGAGACCCAGTACTTC | CASSLSLIETQYF
. | TRBJ2-7 | TRBV2 | TRBD2 | TGTGCCAGCAGGGAGACTAGCGGGATGTACGAGCAGTACTTC | CASRETSGMYEQYF
. | TRBJ1-5 | TRBV2 | . | TGTGCCAGCAGTGCGATTGGGGACACCCCGGTCCAGCCCCAGCATTTT | CASSAIGDTPVQPQHF
. | TRBJ1-4 | TRBV27 | TRBD1 | TGTGCCAGCAGACGGTATACCGGGACAGGGATAAATGAAAAACTGTTTTTT | CASRRYTGTGINEKLFF
. | TRBJ2-1 | TRBV27 | TRBD2 | TGTGCCAGCAGTCTCATAGCGGGAGGTCTCTACAATGAGCAGTTCTTC | CASSLIAGGLYNEQFF
. | TRBJ2-1 | TRBV27 | TRBD2 | TGTGCCAGCCGGTACATAGCGGGGGAGCCCCGCTTCTTC | CASRYIAGEPRFF
. | TRBJ2-1 | TRBV27 | . | TGTGCCAGCATGTCAAGGGCTCACAATGAGCAGTTCTTC | CASMSRAHNEQFF
once | TRBJ2-1 | TRBV15 | . | TGTGCCACCAGCAGAGTATTAACGGGACTCAAGTTCTTC | CATSRVLTGLKFF
. | TRBJ2-7 | TRBV28 | . | TGTGCCAGCAGTTTACTACATAACCCCTGGGAGCAGTACTTC | CASSLLHNPWEQYF
. | TRBJ2-7 | TRBV2 | TRBD1 | TGTGCCAGCAGTGAAGGAACAGGGGACTCCTACGAGCAGTACTTC | CASSEGTGDSYEQYF
. | TRBJ2-1 | TRBV6-5 | TRBD2 | TGTGCCAGCAGTTACTCAGTGGGACTAGTCTACAATGAGCAGTTCTTC | CASSYSVGLVYNEQFF
once | TRBJ2-1 | TRBV30 | TRBD2 | TGTGCCTGGAGTACACTAGCGGGAGGCAATGAGCAGTTCTTC | CAWSTLAGGNEQFF
. | TRBJ2-2 | TRBV19 | . | TGTGCCAGTAGGACACAGGGACCGAACACCGGGGAGCTGTTTTTT | CASRTQGPNTGELFF
. | TRBJ2-7 | TRBV7-9 | . | TGTGCCAGCAGCTCGGGACATTGGTACGAGCAGTACTTC | CASSSGHWYEQYF
. | TRBJ2-2 | TRBV7-8 | TRBD2 | TGTGCCAGCAGCTTAGCCGCGGGAGGAACCGGGGAGCTGTTTTTT | CASSLAAGGTGELFF
. | TRBJ2-4 | TRBV9 | TRBD2 | TGTGCCAGCAGCGTTGTAGCGGGAGAAAAAGGGTTCGGGAACATTCAGTACTTC | CASSVVAGEKGFGNIQYF
. | TRBJ2-7 | TRBV27 | . | TGTGCCAGCAGTTTATCTCAGGGTGAGAAGACCTACGAGCAGTACTTC | CASSLSQGEKTYEQYF
. | TRBJ1-4 | TRBV14 | TRBD1 | TGTGCTAGCAGCCAAGTCGGGACAGGAAGAGATGTTGAAAAACTGTTTTTT | CASSQVGTGRDVEKLFF
. | TRBJ1-5 | TRBV6-5 | . | TGTGCCAGCAGACAGCACAATCAGCCCCAGCATTTT | CASRQHNQPQHF
. | TRBJ2-2 | TRBV7-2 | TRBD2 | TGTGCCAGCAGTTTAGGGCGGGAGTGGATAAGGAACACCGGGGAGCTGTTTTTT | CASSLGREWIRNTGELFF
. | TRBJ1-2 | TRBV4-1 | . | TGCGCCAGCAGCCATGTAGGGGAAGTCTATGGCTACACCTTC | CASSHVGEVYGYTF
once | TRBJ2-7 | TRBV27 | TRBD1 | TGTGCCAGCAGTTTATCGACCGGGACAGGGTTGAACGAGCAGTACTTC | CASSLSTGTGLNEQYF
. | TRBJ2-1 | TRBV7-8 | TRBD2 | TGTGCCAGCAGCCTTCTAGCGGGAGCGAATGAGCAGTTCTTC | CASSLLAGANEQFF
. | TRBJ2-7 | TRBV29-1 | . | TGCAGCGTCGCCGCCGGACCAGGGAACGAGCAGTACTTC | CSVAAGPGNEQYF
once | TRBJ2-3 | TRBV19 | . | TGTGCCAGTAGTAATGGGGGAGAGACAGATACGCAGTATTTT | CASSNGGETDTQYF
. | TRBJ1-4 | TRBV25-1 | TRBD1 | TGTGCCAGCAGTGAATGGGGTTCGGGACAGCGGGAAAAACTGTTTTTT | CASSEWGSGQREKLFF
once | TRBJ2-1 | TRBV7-9 | TRBD2 | TGTGCCGGATGGGCGGGAGGGCCATCCAATGAGCAGTTCTTC | CAGWAGGPSNEQFF